This TCR beta chain was identified during a study of blood T cell repertoires in COVID-19. As for the study in general: The study drew acute and convalescent COVID-19 samples from the United States, Italy and Spain. Sources were T cells, B-cell-depleted T cells, or PBMCs; the material itself was cDNA or gDNA.

Followed longitudinally, the Seattle patients had been enrolled during active infection. Authors' methods: The authors estimated nucleated cell counts from reference gene primer amplification. Some clones are missing from TCRdb's copy, which holds only in-frame ones; the method was immunoSEQ multiplex PCR. That table is the source of V, J and clone size, and D and trimming were worked out from the DNA. The sample holds 200,000 to 250,000 clones, around 86% seen once. Germline CDR1 reads SGHRS; CDR2 reads YFSETQ. This CDR3 spans 16 amino acids. Unmatched junction bases numbered 6, after V lost 0 bases and J lost 3 bases.

This TCR was sampled from a woman aged 50 to 60 with COVID-19, enrolled during active disease. Sequenced input: peripheral blood. The V and J genes are TRBV5-1 and TRBJ2-7; 10 positions agree with TRBD2. In DNA form, the CDR3 reads TGCGCCAGCAGCTTGGTGGCTAGCGGGGGCATCTACGAGCAGTACTTC. It is translated as CASSLVASGGIYEQYF.